This T cell receptor (beta chain) stems from a study of shared clonotypes between healthy human individuals. Germline V gene data show CDR1 as MDHEN and CDR2 as SYDVKM. V lost 3 bases to trimming and J lost 4 bases; unmatched junction nucleotides: 6. The CDR3 length is 15 residues. TCRdb's table, derived via immunoSEQ multiplex PCR, lists solely in-frame clones and lacks some. This table holds over a million clones, around three quarters found once. The J gene is TRBJ1-2, the V gene TRBV28; 9 nucleotides line up with TRBD1. The receptor was derived from a man aged 18 to 35 in good health. Some clones in this sample may be carry-over from other donors' samples. Input material: memory CD4+ T cells from PBMCs. Subset denoted: CD45RA-negative fraction. CDR3 nucleotide sequence: TGTGCCAGCAGTTTGGGGACAGGGAGAGCCTATGGCTACACCTTC. Amino acid sequence: CASSLGTGRAYGYTF.